The 25 T cell receptor beta chains given below trace back to one sample, sequenced in a study of cytomegalovirus exposure and HLA in healthy donors. A multiplex PCR was run with 60 Vbeta primers and 13 Jbeta primers. Produced via immunoSEQ multiplex PCR; TCRdb's table is partial and in-frame only. The data hold some 130,000 clones, with approximately 79% observed a single time. Sequencing was carried out using PBMCs. These receptors all come from a man between 35 and 55 years old in good health and CMV-seropositive.

V usage is TRBV5-1 and J usage is TRBJ1-1; 7 positions match TRBD1. Germline loops: CDR1 SGHRS, CDR2 YFSETQ. V gave up 3 bases and J gave up 4 bases; unmatched junction bases: 9. CDR3 length: 15 residues. The DNA for the CDR3 is TGCGCCAGCAGCTCGCAATCCAGGGGGGCCACTGAAGCTTTCTTT. Protein product: CASSSQSRGATEAFF.

V is TRBV6-5 and J is TRBJ1-6; D may be TRBD1 (5 bases). V was clipped by 3 bases and J by 11 bases, with 20 bases between them. This CDR3 comprises 16 residues. Germline CDR1 reads MNHEY; CDR2 reads SVGAGI. The CDR3 bases are TGTGCCAGCAGTTATATTCCCAGGGCCCCGTTTGCACCCCTCCACTTT. The encoded protein is CASSYIPRAPFAPLHF.

The chain has TRBV21-1 and TRBJ2-1; the table's TRBD1 call for D was not verified on the DNA. TRBV21-1 is a pseudogene segment. The CDR3 runs to 11 residues. CDR3 in DNA: TGTGCCAGCAGCAAGGCTTGTGAGCAGTTCTTC. The encoded protein is CASSKACEQFF.

The chain carries TRBV30 and TRBJ2-2, with D possibly being TRBD2 (6 bases). Trimming removed 3 bases at V and 4 bases at J, with 9 bases between. CDR1 and CDR2 from the germline V gene are GTSNPN and SVGIG (reference sequence). CDR3 size: 13 residues. For the CDR3, the DNA is TGTGCCTGGAGGCGGGAAGCCACCGGGGAGCTGTTTTTT. It specifies CAWRREATGELFF.

The CDR3 DNA reads TGTGCCAGCAGTGAAGCGATGAGCTCCTACGAGCAGTACTTC. This sequence encodes CASSEAMSSYEQYF. The gene calls are TRBV6-1 and TRBJ2-7; no clear D gene. The CDR3 length is 14 residues. The ends were cut back, 0 bases at V and 0 bases at J, with 6 bases in the middle. Germline CDR1 reads MNHNS; CDR2 reads SASEGT.

This sequence joins TRBV4-1 and TRBJ2-7; 14 nucleotides align to TRBD2. CDR1 is MGHRA and CDR2 is YSYEKL in the germline V gene. The CDR3 sequence is 19 residues long. Trimming took 4 bases from V and 5 from J; bases not matched to a gene: 16. CDR3 in DNA: TGCGCCAGCAGCCCATTATCTACCGGGACTAGCGGGAGTCGCGACGAGCAGTACTTC. Translated, it gives CASSPLSTGTSGSRDEQYF.

The chain uses TRBV11-2 and TRBJ1-2; perhaps TRBD1 as D (5 bases). Germline CDR1 and CDR2: SGHAT and FQNNGV. Trimming shortened V by 5 bases and J by 6 bases, and 19 bases separated the two germline ends. There are 15 residues in the CDR3. The CDR3 protein is CASSPVRGPLNGYTF. The CDR3 region has the DNA TGTGCCAGCAGCCCCGTGCGGGGCCCCTTGAATGGCTACACCTTC.

V usage is TRBV5-1 and J usage is TRBJ2-7; 10 nucleotides align to TRBD1. This CDR3 spans 14 amino acids. Germline CDR1 and CDR2: SGHRS and YFSETQ. J lost 6 bases, V lost 4 bases, and 7 bases had no gene match. The CDR3 sequence is CASSVDRGRVEQYF. Written as DNA, the CDR3 is TGCGCCAGCAGCGTCGACAGGGGGCGAGTCGAGCAGTACTTC. Drawing the rest from reference TRBV5-1 and TRBJ2-7, the complete variable domain is KAGVTQTPRYLIKTRGQQVTLSCSPISGHRSVSWYQQTPGQGLQFLFEYFSETQRNKGNFPGRFSGRQFSNSRSEMNVSTLELGDSALYLCASSVDRGRVEQYFGPGTRLTVT.

The chain's CDR3 is CASSSPGHHGYTF. For the CDR3, the DNA is TGTGCCAGCAGCTCGCCGGGACACCATGGCTACACCTTC. This chain uses TRBV6-1 with TRBJ1-2; possible D gene TRBD1, 6 bases. The V and J ends lost 6 bases and 6 bases respectively, with 14 bases between them. CDR3 length: 13 residues. CDR1 and CDR2 from the germline V gene are MNHNS and SASEGT.

This clone is a singleton in its sample. This rearrangement joins TRBV7-9 to TRBJ2-1; 13 nucleotides match TRBD2. CDR3 length: 16 amino acids. Germline loops: CDR1 SEHNR, CDR2 FQNEAQ (reference sequence). Unmatched junction bases numbered 7, after V lost 4 bases and J lost 7 bases. The DNA for the CDR3 is TGTGCCAGCAGCTCAGGACTAGCGGGAGACCGGAATGAGCAGTTCTTC. Amino acid sequence: CASSSGLAGDRNEQFF.

Concerning this clone: A read error may account for a junction end that differs from germline. The chain has TRBV7-9 and TRBJ2-1, with a possible D match to TRBD2 (5 bases). Germline assignment: CDR1 SEHNR and CDR2 FQNEAQ (reference sequence). CDR3 length: 16 amino acids. The CDR3 nucleotides are TGTTCCAGCAGCTTAGCGCTAGTACACGAGTACAATGAGCAGTTCTTC. It is translated as CSSSLALVHEYNEQFF.

The rearrangement uses TRBV27 and TRBJ1-1, with a tentative D call TRBD1 (6 bases). Germline V gene sequence: CDR1 MNHEY, CDR2 SMNVEV (reference sequence). Trimming shortened V by 3 bases and J by 0 bases, and 8 bases separated the two germline ends. CDR3 length: 14 residues. DNA of the CDR3: TGTGCCAGCAGTTTCTCAGGGGTGAACACTGAAGCTTTCTTT. Translation gives CASSFSGVNTEAFF.

This chain uses TRBV5-1 with TRBJ2-7; TRBD1 matches at 8 bases. CDR1 SGHRS and CDR2 YFSETQ come from the germline V gene. After removal of 2 bases from V and 2 bases from J, the junction contained 3 bases not matched to a gene. This CDR3 region has 14 residues. CDR3 loop: CASSFGTGPYEQYF. DNA of the CDR3: TGCGCCAGCAGCTTCGGGACAGGTCCCTACGAGCAGTACTTC.

In its sample, this clone was seen a few times. The chain is built from TRBV9 and TRBJ1-1; D is unclear. Germline loops: CDR1 SGDLS, CDR2 YYNGEE. Trimming shortened V by 7 bases and J by 1 base, and 11 bases separated the two germline ends. The CDR3 extends over 13 amino acids. The DNA of the CDR3 is TGTGCCAGCGCCATACAGAGGAACACTGAAGCTTTCTTT. Translating gives CASAIQRNTEAFF.

V gene TRBV7-2 combines with J gene TRBJ1-6; no firm D call. Trimming removed 3 bases at V and 7 bases at J, with 7 bases between. Germline CDR1 SGHTA, CDR2 FQGNSA. CDR3 length: 13 amino acids. In DNA, the CDR3 is TGTGCCAGCAGCTTCCGCCAGAATTCACCCCTCCACTTT. Protein sequence: CASSFRQNSPLHF.

CDR3 DNA sequence: TGTGCCAGCAGTTTGCAGGGGCGCAGGAACACTGAAGCTTTCTTT. Residues: CASSLQGRRNTEAFF. The chain links TRBV28 to TRBJ1-1; maybe TRBD1 (6 bases). The CDR3 has 15 amino acids. Germline loops: CDR1 MDHEN, CDR2 SYDVKM. Trimming removed 3 bases at V and 1 base at J, with 12 bases between. The full variable domain, its missing parts supplied by reference TRBV28 and TRBJ1-1, is DVKVTQSSRYLVKRTGEKVFLECVQDMDHENMFWYRQDPGLGLRLIYFSYDVKMKEKGDIPEGYSVSREKKERFSLILESASTNQTSMYLCASSLQGRRNTEAFFGQGTRLTVV.

V is TRBV7-3 and J is TRBJ2-2, with D uncertain. The CDR3 runs 14 residues. With 2 bases removed from V and 5 bases from J, the gap between germline ends came to 9 bases. The germline CDR1 and CDR2 sequences are SGHTA and FQGTGA. The CDR3 nucleotides read TGTGCCAGCAGCTTACTAGGCGCAACCGGGGAGCTGTTTTTT. This encodes CASSLLGATGELFF.

In this sample, this clone turned up a few times. The chain joins TRBV21-1 to TRBJ2-7; TRBD2, the table's D call, was not compared with the DNA. TRBV21-1 is given as a pseudogene. The CDR3 covers 21 residues. The CDR3 spells CASSKGGLWGLAGRASYEQYF. The CDR3 DNA follows: TGTGCCAGCAGCAAAGGGGGGCTTTGGGGACTAGCGGGACGTGCCTCCTACGAGCAGTACTTC.

The V gene is TRBV7-9, the J gene TRBJ2-7, with D tentatively TRBD1 (6 bases). The CDR3 spans 15 residues. V dropped 4 bases and J dropped 3 bases, with 16 bases sitting between them. Germline V gene lookup returns CDR1 SEHNR and CDR2 FQNEAQ (reference sequence). The CDR3 sequence is CASSSYRAPSYEQYF. Here the CDR3 DNA reads TGTGCCAGCAGCTCATACAGGGCTCCCAGCTACGAGCAGTACTTC.

This clone was detected a few times. The chain combines TRBV6-6 with TRBJ1-1; no clear D gene. Germline values: CDR1 MNHNY, CDR2 SVGAGI (reference sequence). The CDR3 runs 14 residues. Trimming removed 0 bases from V and 6 bases from J, with 11 bases in between. The CDR3 coding sequence is TGTGCCAGCAGTTACTCCCACGGAGGCGCTGAAGCTTTCTTT. Translating gives CASSYSHGGAEAFF.

The chain employs TRBV19 and TRBJ1-3, with TRBD1 matching over 8 bases. With 7 bases clipped from V and 3 bases from J, the junction kept 8 bases outside the gene matches. There are 15 residues in the CDR3. The germline V gene encodes CDR1 LNHDA and CDR2 SQIVND (reference sequence). Here the CDR3 DNA reads TGTGCCAGTACCCGCCCAGGGGGCGGTGGAAACACCATATATTTT. This translates into CASTRPGGGGNTIYF.

The chain recombines TRBV30 with TRBJ1-1; maybe TRBD1 (5 bases). V lost 0 bases and J lost 2, with 10 bases in between. Germline assignment: CDR1 GTSNPN and CDR2 SVGIG (reference sequence). This CDR3 spans 14 amino acids. DNA of the CDR3: TGTGCCTGGAGTGTAGGGGTAGTTAACACTGAAGCTTTCTTT. This translates into CAWSVGVVNTEAFF.

The genes are TRBV29-1 and TRBJ2-5; 8 bases agree with TRBD2. The length of the CDR3 is 14 residues. V shed 3 bases and J 2 bases; nucleotides not matched to a gene: 5. CDR1 and CDR2 (germline): SQVTM, ANQGSEA. CDR3 loop: CSVEGSGTQETQYF. The CDR3 DNA reads TGCAGCGTTGAGGGTAGCGGGACACAAGAGACCCAGTACTTC.

This chain connects TRBV4-2 to TRBJ2-3; 8 bases agree with TRBD2. The CDR3 runs to 16 residues. The V gene's germline CDR1 is LGHNA and CDR2 YNFKEQ. The V and J ends lost 4 bases and 3 bases, in that order; junction bases with no gene match: 9. The CDR3 DNA reads TGTGCCAGCAGCCGGCCCCTCGGCGGGAGGACAGATACGCAGTATTTT. Its translation: CASSRPLGGRTDTQYF.

This clone came up a few times. The chain recombines TRBV6-1 with TRBJ1-5; 7 nucleotides agree with TRBD1. Per germline, CDR1 MNHNS and CDR2 SASEGT. V shed 1 base and J 0 bases; nucleotides not matched to a gene: 15. This CDR3 comprises 20 residues. CDR3 amino acids: CASSEDREGARFYSNQPQHF. The CDR3 DNA sequence: TGTGCCAGCAGTGAAGATCGGGAGGGGGCCCGTTTCTATAGCAATCAGCCCCAGCATTTT.